These 6 T cell receptor beta chains share one sample of origin, sequenced in a study of cytomegalovirus exposure and HLA in healthy donors. The PCR employed 60 Vbeta primers together with 13 Jbeta primers. Generated by immunoSEQ multiplex PCR, the TCRdb table keeps only in-frame clones and is missing some. The data hold around 64,000 clones, with approximately 80% observed a single time. Sequencing used PBMCs. The receptors here all came from a man aged 18 to 30 in good health and CMV-seropositive.

The J gene is TRBJ2-1, the V gene TRBV6-5; 10 nucleotides line up with TRBD2. V lost 6 bases, J lost 7 bases, and 9 bases stayed unmatched. CDR1 and CDR2 from the germline V gene are MNHEY and SVGAGI. This CDR3 is 15 amino acids long. CDR3 DNA: TGTGCCAGCAGCTTAGCGGGAGGCCGCCAGAATGAGCAGTTCTTC. It encodes CASSLAGGRQNEQFF.

J is TRBJ1-3 and V is TRBV30; possible D gene TRBD1, 6 bases. The V end lost 8 bases, the J end lost 1 base, and 9 bases lay between the germline ends. CDR3 length equals 12 residues. Germline-derived CDR1 and CDR2 are GTSNPN and SVGIG (reference sequence). The CDR3 DNA sequence: TGTGCCGTGAGGGGGTCTGGAAACACCATATATTTT. This encodes CAVRGSGNTIYF.

This clone was seen only a few times. The gene calls are TRBV4-1 and TRBJ2-7, with 7 nucleotides matching TRBD2. The CDR3 consists of 15 residues. Germline lookup yields CDR1 MGHRA and CDR2 YSYEKL. V shed 2 bases and J 0 bases; nucleotides not matched to a gene: 4. CDR3 nucleotides: TGCGCCAGCAGCCAAAATCTAGCGGCCTCCTACGAGCAGTACTTC. Translation gives CASSQNLAASYEQYF.

CDR3 DNA: TGTGCCAGCAGTGAAGGGGGGGGGACTGAAGCTTTCTTT. Translated, it gives CASSEGGGTEAFF. This rearrangement joins TRBV25-1 to TRBJ1-1, with D perhaps TRBD1 (5 bases). The V and J ends lost 2 bases and 5 bases respectively, with 9 bases between them. CDR1 MGHDK and CDR2 SYGVNS come from the germline V gene. There are 13 residues in the CDR3.

This clone was counted a few times. This chain joins TRBV6-5 and TRBJ2-7, with 10 bases aligning to TRBD2. The CDR3 is made up of 14 amino acids. Germline values: CDR1 MNHEY, CDR2 SVGAGI. Trimming removed 5 bases from V and 6 bases from J; junction bases left unmatched: 7. CDR3 in DNA: TGTGCCAGCAGTACCCTAGCGGGAGTGGCCGAGCAGTACTTC. Translated, it gives CASSTLAGVAEQYF.

CDR3 residues: CASSQWTGDNEQFF. The CDR3 bases are TGCGCCAGCAGCCAATGGACAGGGGACAATGAGCAGTTCTTC. This chain connects TRBV4-1 to TRBJ2-1, with 9 bases aligning to TRBD1. J gave up 5 bases and V 2 bases, and 1 base lay outside the gene matches. In germline, CDR1 is MGHRA, CDR2 YSYEKL. The length of the CDR3 is 14 residues.